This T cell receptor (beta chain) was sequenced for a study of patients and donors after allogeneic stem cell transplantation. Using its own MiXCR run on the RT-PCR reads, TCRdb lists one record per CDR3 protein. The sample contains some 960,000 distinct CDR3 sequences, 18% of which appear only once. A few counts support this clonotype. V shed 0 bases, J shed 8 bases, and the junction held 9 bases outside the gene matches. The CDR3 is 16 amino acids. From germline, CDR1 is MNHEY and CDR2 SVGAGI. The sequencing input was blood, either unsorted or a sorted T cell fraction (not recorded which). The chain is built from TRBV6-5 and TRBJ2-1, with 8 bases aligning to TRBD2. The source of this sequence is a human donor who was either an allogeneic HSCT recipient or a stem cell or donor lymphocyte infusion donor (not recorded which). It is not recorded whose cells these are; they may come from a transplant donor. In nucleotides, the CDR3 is TGTGCCAGCAGTTACTCGACCGGGAGGGGTCTGGATGAGCAGTTCTTC. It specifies CASSYSTGRGLDEQFF.